This entry is about one T cell receptor (beta chain). Its antigen is not known. The data are from a study of CD8+ T cells in alopecia areata. Looking at the study overall: Twice daily, treated patients received 5 to 10 mg of oral tofacitinib. Findings and limits, study-wide: Higher clonality and more expanded CD8+ clones appeared in lesional than normal scalp.

Sequencing used cDNA as its template, made by extracting RNA and reverse transcribing it. Generated by immunoSEQ multiplex PCR, the TCRdb table keeps only in-frame clones and is missing some. The sample holds 100,000 to 150,000 clones; 45% to 65% are singletons and the top ten take 4.5% to 5.5%. V was clipped by 2 bases and J by 8 bases, with 13 bases between them. CDR1 is SGHAT and CDR2 is FQNNGV in the germline V gene. The CDR3 runs to 14 residues. This receptor was taken from a human donor with alopecia areata. This sample comprised CD4+ T cells sorted from blood, obtained at week 0. The chain combines TRBV11-2 with TRBJ2-1, with D maybe TRBD2 (6 bases). DNA of the CDR3: TGTGCCAGCAGCTTAAAACCGGGAGAACATGAGCAGTTCTTC. Translated, it gives CASSLKPGEHEQFF.